Below, 11 T cell receptor beta chains from the same sample are listed, as sequenced in a study of beta chain features in type 1 diabetes. cDNA synthesis used the whole RNA isolate, giving expressed TCRB sequences. The repertoire was sequenced with immunoSEQ multiplex PCR; TCRdb's copy has only in-frame clones and lacks some. The profile shows fewer than 7,500 clones, roughly 70% of them singletons. The sample was Tregs from blood. These receptors came from a man between 18 and 29 years old in good health.

The sample holds a few counts of this clone. The CDR3, as DNA: TGTGCCAGCAGCTTCGAGGGCTACGAGCAGTACTTC. This translates into CASSFEGYEQYF. This chain joins TRBV7-9 and TRBJ2-7, with TRBD2 as a possible D gene (5 bases). The CDR3 is 12 amino acids. Germline CDR1 is SEHNR and CDR2 is FQNEAQ (reference sequence). Trimming took 3 bases from V and 3 from J, leaving 6 bases between them.

The chain employs TRBV7-6 and TRBJ2-1, with 9 bases identical to TRBD2. The CDR3 totals 15 residues. Per the germline V gene, CDR1 is SGHVS and CDR2 is FNYEAQ. V was clipped by 1 base and J by 5 bases; unmatched bases: 3. The CDR3 protein is CASSLGAGGHNEQFF. CDR3 coding DNA: TGTGCCAGCAGCTTAGGGGCGGGGGGGCACAATGAGCAGTTCTTC.

V is TRBV7-2 and J is TRBJ2-7; D ambiguous. The CDR3 extends over 11 amino acids. Between the trimmed V and J ends, which lost 4 bases and 2 bases, there was a span of 3 bases. From germline, CDR1 is SGHTA and CDR2 FQGNSA. In DNA, the CDR3 is TGTGCCAGCAGCTCAACCTACGAGCAGTACTTC. Its protein product is CASSSTYEQYF.

This clone was found once. The chain recombines TRBV29-1 with TRBJ2-5; 8 bases match TRBD2. V trimming: 4 bases; J trimming: 2 bases; junction bases outside the gene matches: 6. Germline CDR1 is SQVTM and CDR2 is ANQGSEA. The CDR3 has 14 residues. CDR3 residues: CSVAAGGTQETQYF. In DNA form, the CDR3 reads TGCAGCGTTGCTGCGGGGGGTACTCAAGAGACCCAGTACTTC.

This clone was seen a single time. The rearrangement links TRBV11-2 to TRBJ2-5; 11 bases match TRBD1. The J call could be wrong; TRBJ2-7 is a better fit for the DNA end. This CDR3 is 15 amino acids long. Germline values: CDR1 SGHAT, CDR2 FQNNGV. For the CDR3, the DNA is TGTGCCAGCAGCTTACGCCGGACAGGGGGCCACGAGCAGTACTTC. Its protein is CASSLRRTGGHEQYF.

This sequence joins TRBV6-5 and TRBJ1-2, with D tentatively TRBD1 (6 bases). Trimming took 0 bases from V and 8 from J, leaving 19 bases between them. Germline lookup yields CDR1 MNHEY and CDR2 SVGAGI. There are 16 residues in the CDR3. The CDR3 coding sequence is TGTGCCAGCAGTTACTCCCCACAGGGACGATCCGGCGGCTACACCTTC. Translating it yields CASSYSPQGRSGGYTF.

V and J are TRBV19 and TRBJ1-6, with D perhaps matching TRBD1 (5 bases). The CDR3 consists of 16 residues. Germline V gene sequence: CDR1 LNHDA, CDR2 SQIVND (reference sequence). V shed 6 bases and J shed 8 bases, with 20 bases lying between them. CDR3 nucleotide sequence: TGTGCCAGTAGCCCCTGGGAGGGGAGTATGGATTCACCCCTCCACTTT. This translates into CASSPWEGSMDSPLHF.

V and J are TRBV4-3 and TRBJ1-2; TRBD1 might be the D (5 bases). The germline CDR1 and CDR2 sequences are LGHNA and YSLEER. The V end was cut by 3 bases, the J end by 1 base, with 9 bases between. The CDR3 runs to 14 residues. DNA of the CDR3: TGCGCCAGCAGCCATATCAGGGATAACTATGGCTACACCTTC. It specifies CASSHIRDNYGYTF.

This clone was seen only a few times. CDR3 nucleotide sequence: TGTGCCAGCAGTTTGGGGACCGGGACTAGCGTCTACGAGCAGTACTTC. Residues: CASSLGTGTSVYEQYF. The chain carries TRBV27 and TRBJ2-7, with 10 bases aligning to TRBD2. V was clipped by 3 bases and J by 3 bases; unmatched bases: 8. This CDR3 contains 16 residues. The germline V gene encodes CDR1 MNHEY and CDR2 SMNVEV (reference sequence).

V gene TRBV5-5 combines with J gene TRBJ2-6, with TRBD1 matching 8 bases. The CDR3 runs to 15 residues. The V gene end was trimmed by 3 bases and the J gene end by 2 bases; junction bases not matched to a gene: 1. Germline lookup yields CDR1 SGHKS and CDR2 YYEKEE (reference sequence). The CDR3 nucleotides read TGTGCCAGCAGCTCGACAGGGGCTGGGGCCAACGTCCTGACTTTC. It is translated as CASSSTGAGANVLTF.

This sequence joins TRBV5-1 and TRBJ2-3, with 9 nucleotides matching TRBD2. The CDR3 runs to 16 residues. The ends lost 5 bases at V and 2 bases at J; junction bases unmatched: 9. Germline lookup yields CDR1 SGHRS and CDR2 YFSETQ. DNA for the CDR3: TGCGCCAGCAGTTCCGGACTAGCGCGCAACACAGATACGCAGTATTTT. The encoded protein is CASSSGLARNTDTQYF.